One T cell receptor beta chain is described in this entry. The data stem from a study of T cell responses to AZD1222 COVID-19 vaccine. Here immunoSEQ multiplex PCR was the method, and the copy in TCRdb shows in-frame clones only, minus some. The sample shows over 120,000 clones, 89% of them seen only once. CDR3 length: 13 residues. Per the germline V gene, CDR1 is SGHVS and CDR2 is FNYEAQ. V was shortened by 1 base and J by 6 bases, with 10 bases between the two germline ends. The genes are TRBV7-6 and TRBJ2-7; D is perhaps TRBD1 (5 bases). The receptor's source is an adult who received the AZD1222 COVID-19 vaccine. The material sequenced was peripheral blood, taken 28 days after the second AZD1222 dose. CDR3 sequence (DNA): TGTGCCAGCAGCTTAGGGTCAGGGTTCGAGCAGTACTTC. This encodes CASSLGSGFEQYF.